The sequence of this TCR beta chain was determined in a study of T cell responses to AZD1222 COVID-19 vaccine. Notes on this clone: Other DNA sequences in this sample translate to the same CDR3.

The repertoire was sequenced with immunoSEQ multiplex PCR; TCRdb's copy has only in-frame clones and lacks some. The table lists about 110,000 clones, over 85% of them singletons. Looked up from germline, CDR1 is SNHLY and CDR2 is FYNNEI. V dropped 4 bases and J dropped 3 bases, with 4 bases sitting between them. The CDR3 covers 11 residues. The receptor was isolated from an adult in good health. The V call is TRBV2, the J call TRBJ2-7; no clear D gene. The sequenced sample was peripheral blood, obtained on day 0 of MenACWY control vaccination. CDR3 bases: TGTGCCAGCAGTGGTGGCTACGAGCAGTACTTC. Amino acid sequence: CASSGGYEQYF.